The 21 T cell receptor beta chains given below trace back to one sample, sequenced in a study of T cells in Graves' hyperthyroidism and ophthalmopathy (dated by TCRdb to about 2019). The receptor library was made with multiplex PCR. Reads for this sample came from an Illumina HiSeq 2000. TCR beta CDR3 regions were amplified from RNA transcripts. The first round of RT-PCR for the TCR CDR3 was performed with the HTBI primer set and the Qiagen OneStep RT-PCR kit. Using fastp at Q25 and MiXCR, TCRdb reprocessed the public reads and kept productive beta chains. Rows merge per CDR3 protein into single entries with the most common DNA and genes. Across this sample there are about 350,000 distinct CDR3 sequences, with roughly a sixth seen only once. Approximately 33% of the sample is in the top ten clones. Sample: blood. These receptors were collected from a woman aged 25 to 39 with Graves' hyperthyroidism that later progressed to Graves' ophthalmopathy.

CDR3 amino acids: CSARVAGDTFRRATGETQYF. CDR3 in DNA: TGCAGTGCTAGAGTTGCCGGTGACACTTTTAGAAGGGCGACGGGAGAGACCCAGTACTTC. V and J are TRBV20-1 and TRBJ2-5; D not certain. This CDR3 comprises 20 residues. Germline-derived CDR1 and CDR2 are DFQATT and SNEGSKA (reference sequence). V was shortened by 1 base and J by 4 bases, with 31 bases between the two germline ends.

This clonotype was counted many times. J is TRBJ2-1 and V is TRBV2; D not resolved. This CDR3 has 13 residues. The V end was cut by 5 bases, the J end by 8 bases, with 13 bases between. Germline CDR1 is SNHLY and CDR2 is FYNNEI. The CDR3 bases are TGTGCCAGCAGTCCCTTGTGGGCCGATGAGCAGTTCTTC. It specifies CASSPLWADEQFF.

This clonotype was picked up many times. The chain joins TRBV6-1 to TRBJ2-1; a possible D gene is TRBD1 (6 bases). With 4 bases removed from V and 4 bases from J, the gap between germline ends came to 17 bases. This CDR3 has 16 residues. CDR1 MNHNS and CDR2 SASEGT come from the germline V gene. CDR3 sequence (DNA): TGTGCCAGCAGTGTGGGGGCGAGACAGGCGTACAATGAGCAGTTCTTC. It encodes CASSVGARQAYNEQFF.

Comments on this clonotype: This may be a read error, as it is one base from a much larger clone. The genes are TRBV12-3 or TRBV12-4 and TRBJ1-1; 9 bases are a match to TRBD1. This CDR3 comprises 14 residues. V lost 1 base, J lost 11 bases, and 8 bases stayed unmatched. CDR3 amino acids: CASSLGQGGGKAFF. As DNA, the CDR3 is TGTGCCAGCAGTTTAGGACAGGGGGGGGGAAAGGCTTTCTTT.

The sample holds many counts of this clonotype. V gene TRBV6-2 or TRBV6-3 combines with J gene TRBJ2-7; 9 bases fit TRBD1. Unmatched junction bases numbered 8, after V lost 5 bases and J lost 6 bases. The CDR3 has 14 residues. Germline V gene sequence: CDR1 MNHEY, CDR2 SVGEGT. The CDR3 here is CASSPGQGLLEQYF. The CDR3 region has the DNA TGTGCCAGCAGTCCGGGACAGGGTCTTCTCGAGCAGTACTTC.

This clonotype was counted many times. The chain uses TRBV28 and TRBJ2-5; tentatively, D is TRBD2 (6 bases). Germline CDR1 MDHEN, CDR2 SYDVKM. V was cut by 8 bases and J by 3 bases, with 19 bases left in between. This CDR3 region has 15 residues. The CDR3 region has the DNA TGTGCCAGCTCCCCGGGCCTGGGAGGAAAAGAGACCCAGTACTTC. It encodes CASSPGLGGKETQYF.

This clonotype was found many times. The chain joins TRBV12-3 or TRBV12-4 to TRBJ1-1, with no clear D. V lost 5 bases and J 3 bases, leaving 7 bases between the germline ends. This CDR3 has 12 residues. CDR3 coding DNA: TGTGCCAGCAGTCCTCAGCACACTGAAGCTTTCTTT. It translates to CASSPQHTEAFF.

This clonotype showed up many times. V and J are TRBV25-1 and TRBJ1-6, with 7 bases matching TRBD1. CDR3 length: 19 amino acids. After removal of 3 bases from V and 5 bases from J, the junction contained 16 bases not matched to a gene. Germline V gene data show CDR1 as MGHDK and CDR2 as SYGVNS. This CDR3 is CASSDGPGQESGNNSPLHF. The CDR3 coding sequence is TGTGCCAGCAGTGATGGCCCTGGACAGGAATCCGGGAATAATTCACCCCTCCACTTT.

At least ten counts were recorded for this clonotype. This sequence joins TRBV30 and TRBJ2-7; 10 bases match TRBD2. The CDR3 is 15 residues long. The germline V gene encodes CDR1 GTSNPN and CDR2 SVGIG (reference sequence). J gave up 2 bases and V 2 bases, and 6 bases lay outside the gene matches. The CDR3 DNA follows: TGTGCCTGGAGTCCGCGGAGCGGGAGGGCCTACGAGCAGTACTTC. Translated, it gives CAWSPRSGRAYEQYF.

Many counts were recorded for this clonotype. The J gene is TRBJ1-1, the V gene TRBV2, with D possibly TRBD1 on 5 matching bases. Looked up from germline, CDR1 is SNHLY and CDR2 is FYNNEI. The CDR3 spans 16 residues. Trimming removed 5 bases from V and 8 bases from J, with 24 bases in between. The CDR3 loop is CASSRRAPRDGKEAFF. CDR3 nucleotide sequence: TGTGCCAGCAGTCGCCGGGCGCCCAGGGACGGGAAAGAAGCTTTCTTT.

A few counts support this clonotype. The V and J genes are TRBV29-1 and TRBJ2-5, with 10 bases identical to TRBD1. V shed 7 bases, J shed 2 bases, and the junction held 1 base outside the gene matches. CDR1 SQVTM and CDR2 ANQGSEA come from the germline V gene. The CDR3 contains 12 residues. CDR3 sequence (DNA): TGCAGCGCGGACAGGGGGCAAGAGACCCAGTACTTC. Its protein is CSADRGQETQYF.

The chain joins TRBV12-3 or TRBV12-4 to TRBJ1-1; D not certain. This CDR3 has 14 residues. The ends were cut back, 8 bases at V and 0 bases at J, with 13 bases in the middle. The DNA for the CDR3 is TGTGCCAGCGTGTCCGCCAGGATGAACACTGAAGCTTTCTTT. It translates to CASVSARMNTEAFF.

CDR3 in amino acids: CASSPRRWGTGSEQYF. CDR3 nucleotides: TGTGCCAGCAGTCCCCGTAGGTGGGGGACAGGGAGCGAGCAGTACTTC. The chain combines TRBV27 with TRBJ2-7; 9 bases map to TRBD1. This CDR3 has 16 residues. Per the germline V gene, CDR1 is MNHEY and CDR2 is SMNVEV (reference sequence). The V and J ends lost 5 bases and 6 bases, in that order; junction bases with no gene match: 14.

This clonotype was observed a handful of times. J is TRBJ1-2 and V is TRBV7-2; 9 nucleotides align to TRBD1. CDR1 SGHTA and CDR2 FQGNSA come from the germline V gene. CDR3 length equals 15 residues. The junction had 8 bases not matched to a gene; V was cut back by 4 bases and J by 5 bases. The CDR3 here is CASSSHRGLGYGYTF. The CDR3 DNA sequence: TGTGCCAGCAGCTCCCACAGGGGGCTCGGTTATGGCTACACCTTC.

In this sample, this clonotype turned up a few times. The chain employs TRBV5-1 and TRBJ2-1; 7 nucleotides align to TRBD1. The CDR3 runs to 15 residues. Germline V CDR1 and CDR2: SGHRS, YFSETQ. V lost 0 bases, J lost 7 bases, and 7 bases stayed unmatched. The CDR3 here is CASSLEDYRGNEQFF. CDR3 in DNA: TGCGCCAGCAGCTTGGAAGACTACAGGGGTAATGAGCAGTTCTTC.

In its sample, this clonotype was seen a few times. The J gene is TRBJ1-1, the V gene TRBV20-1; no definite D call. This CDR3 is built from 15 residues. Trimming took 4 bases from V and 3 from J, leaving 18 bases between them. Germline CDR1 reads DFQATT; CDR2 reads SNEGSKA (reference sequence). CDR3: CSANPSLGFHTEAFF. CDR3 DNA sequence: TGCAGTGCTAACCCCTCGTTGGGATTCCACACTGAAGCTTTCTTT.

The sample holds many counts of this clonotype. The chain employs TRBV7-9 and TRBJ2-5; no firm D call. The ends were cut back, 6 bases at V and 1 base at J, with 9 bases in the middle. The length of the CDR3 is 13 residues. Germline V gene data show CDR1 as SEHNR and CDR2 as FQNEAQ (reference sequence). The CDR3 here is CASRHILQETQYF. DNA for the CDR3: TGTGCCAGCAGGCATATCCTCCAAGAGACCCAGTACTTC.

This clonotype was seen repeatedly, ten times or more. The chain employs TRBV10-3 and TRBJ2-2; 10 nucleotides align to TRBD2. Germline values: CDR1 ENHRY, CDR2 SYGVKD. Trimming removed 6 bases from V and 4 bases from J; junction bases left unmatched: 11. This CDR3 has 17 amino acids. The CDR3 DNA reads as TGTGCCATCAGCCAGAAAAGCGGGGGGGCGAGCACCGGGGAGCTGTTTTTT. Translation: CAISQKSGGASTGELFF.

This clonotype has ten or more counts. V gene TRBV2 combines with J gene TRBJ2-2, with D perhaps TRBD1 (6 bases). The CDR3 length is 14 residues. CDR1 is SNHLY and CDR2 is FYNNEI in the germline V gene. The germline V and J ends were trimmed by 6 bases and 3 bases, with 11 bases remaining between them. In DNA form, the CDR3 reads TGTGCCAGCAGAAGGACAGAGTACACCGGGGAGCTGTTTTTT. Encoded protein: CASRRTEYTGELFF.

This clonotype was detected only a few times. V is TRBV10-3 and J is TRBJ2-1; 8 bases map to TRBD2. The V segment lost 2 bases and the J segment 6 bases; nucleotides outside the gene matches: 9. Germline CDR1 ENHRY, CDR2 SYGVKD. The length of the CDR3 is 16 residues. The CDR3 region has the DNA TGTGCCATCAGTGAGGGACTATCGGGAGGGATCAATGAGCAGTTCTTC. It is translated as CAISEGLSGGINEQFF.

This clonotype was seen repeatedly, ten times or more. The chain carries TRBV12-3 or TRBV12-4 and TRBJ2-2; D gene uncertain. The CDR3 is 13 residues long. The ends were cut back, 6 bases at V and 2 bases at J, with 7 bases in the middle. The CDR3 sequence is CASRYRNTGELFF. In DNA form, the CDR3 reads TGTGCCAGCAGATACCGAAACACCGGGGAGCTGTTTTTT.